What follows describes a single TCR beta chain. What it binds is not known. The sample comes from a study of TIL therapy for anti-PD-1-resistant metastatic lung cancer. Study summary: Tumors carried a median about 1.5 non-synonymous mutations per megabase.

Overall study findings and caveats: TIL clonotype persistence in blood showed no apparent association with response. The cohort had more treatment-naive, never-smoker and oncogene-addicted patients than typical.

The germline gives CDR1 LNHDA, CDR2 SQIVND (reference sequence). The CDR3 extends over 19 amino acids. With V trimmed by 1 base and J by 5 bases, 17 bases remained unmatched. The libraries were made with immunoSEQ v3. Assay used: immunoSEQ multiplex PCR; TCRdb lists only in-frame clones, some missing. Seen here are about 50,000 clones, around 85% observed once, and the top ten hold less than 6%. Time point noted: pre-treatment sample, taken before nivolumab and TIL therapy. Patients were adults with stage 4 NSCLC. Sequenced material: blood, taken at baseline. The chain combines TRBV19 with TRBJ2-4; 7 nucleotides match TRBD2. The origin of this receptor is a person aged 25-80 years with non-small cell lung cancer. In DNA, the CDR3 is TGTGCCAGTAGTATAGGGGCGGCGCAGCTAGGACTAGTGGAAAACATTCAGTACTTC. As protein: CASSIGAAQLGLVENIQYF.